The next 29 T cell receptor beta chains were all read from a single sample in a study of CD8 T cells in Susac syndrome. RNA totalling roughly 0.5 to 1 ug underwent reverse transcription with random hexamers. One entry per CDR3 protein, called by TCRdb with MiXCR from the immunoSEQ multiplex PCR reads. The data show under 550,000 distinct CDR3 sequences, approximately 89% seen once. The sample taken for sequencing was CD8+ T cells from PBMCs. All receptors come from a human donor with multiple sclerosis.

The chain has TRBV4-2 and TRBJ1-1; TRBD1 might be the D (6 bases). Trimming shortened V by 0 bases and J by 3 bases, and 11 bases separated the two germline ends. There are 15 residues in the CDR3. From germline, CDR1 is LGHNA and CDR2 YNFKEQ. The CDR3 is CASSQDSGEYTEAFF. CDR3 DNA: TGTGCCAGCAGCCAAGATTCAGGGGAGTACACTGAAGCTTTCTTT.

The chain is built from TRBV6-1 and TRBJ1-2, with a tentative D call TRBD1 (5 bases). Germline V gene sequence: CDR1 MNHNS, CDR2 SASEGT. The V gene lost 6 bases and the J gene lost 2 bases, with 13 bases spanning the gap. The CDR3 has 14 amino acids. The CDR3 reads CASRSGPNNYGYTF. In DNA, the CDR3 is TGTGCCAGCAGATCAGGGCCAAACAACTATGGCTACACCTTC.

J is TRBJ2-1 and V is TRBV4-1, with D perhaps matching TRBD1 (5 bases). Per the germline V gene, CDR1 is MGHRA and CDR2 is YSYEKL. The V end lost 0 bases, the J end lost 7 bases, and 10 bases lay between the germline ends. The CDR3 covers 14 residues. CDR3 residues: CASSQEARANEQFF. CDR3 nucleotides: TGCGCCAGCAGCCAAGAAGCCAGGGCTAATGAGCAGTTCTTC.

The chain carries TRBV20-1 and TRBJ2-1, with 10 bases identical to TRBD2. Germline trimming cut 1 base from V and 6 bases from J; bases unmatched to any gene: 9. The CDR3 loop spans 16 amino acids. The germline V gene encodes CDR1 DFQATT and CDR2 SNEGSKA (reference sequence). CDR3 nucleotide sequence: TGCAGTGCTAGAGGGAAACTAGCGGGGCTATTCAATGAGCAGTTCTTC. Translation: CSARGKLAGLFNEQFF.

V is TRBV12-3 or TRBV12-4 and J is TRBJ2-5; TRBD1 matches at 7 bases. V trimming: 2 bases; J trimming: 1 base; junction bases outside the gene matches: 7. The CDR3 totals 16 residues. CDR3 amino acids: CASSLWLGQPQETQYF. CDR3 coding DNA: TGTGCCAGCAGTTTATGGTTGGGACAGCCCCAAGAGACCCAGTACTTC.

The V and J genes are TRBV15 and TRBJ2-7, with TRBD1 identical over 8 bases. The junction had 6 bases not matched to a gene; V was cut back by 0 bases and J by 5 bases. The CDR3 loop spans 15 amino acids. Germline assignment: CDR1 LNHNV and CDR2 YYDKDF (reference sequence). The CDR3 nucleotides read TGTGCCACCAGCAGAGATTCCGACAGGGGTCACGAGCAGTACTTC. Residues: CATSRDSDRGHEQYF.

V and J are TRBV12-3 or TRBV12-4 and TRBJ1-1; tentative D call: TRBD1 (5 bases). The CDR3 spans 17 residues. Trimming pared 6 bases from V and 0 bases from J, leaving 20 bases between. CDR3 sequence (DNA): TGTGCCAGCAGGGGTGCGGGACGGCCGGGCATGAACACTGAAGCTTTCTTT. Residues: CASRGAGRPGMNTEAFF.

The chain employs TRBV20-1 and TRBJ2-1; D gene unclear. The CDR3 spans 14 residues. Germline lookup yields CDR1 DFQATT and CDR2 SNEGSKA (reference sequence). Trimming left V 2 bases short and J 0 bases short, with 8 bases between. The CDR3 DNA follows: TGCAGTGCTAGAACCATAAGCTCCTACAATGAGCAGTTCTTC. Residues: CSARTISSYNEQFF.

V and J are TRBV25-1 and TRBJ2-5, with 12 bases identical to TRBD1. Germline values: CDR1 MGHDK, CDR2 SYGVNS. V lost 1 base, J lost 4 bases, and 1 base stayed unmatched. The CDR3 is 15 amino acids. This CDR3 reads CASSEWDRGRETQYF. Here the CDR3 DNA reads TGTGCCAGCAGTGAATGGGACAGGGGGCGAGAGACCCAGTACTTC.

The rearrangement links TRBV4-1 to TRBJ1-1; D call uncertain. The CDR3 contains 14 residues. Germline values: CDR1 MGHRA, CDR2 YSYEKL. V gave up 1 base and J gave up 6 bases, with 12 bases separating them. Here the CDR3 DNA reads TGCGCCAGCAGCCAAGTCGGAGGGAGGGCTGAAGCTTTCTTT. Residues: CASSQVGGRAEAFF.

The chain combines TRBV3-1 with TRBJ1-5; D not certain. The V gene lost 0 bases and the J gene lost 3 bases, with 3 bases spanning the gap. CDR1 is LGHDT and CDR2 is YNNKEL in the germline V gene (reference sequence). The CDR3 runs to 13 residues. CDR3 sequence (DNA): TGTGCCAGCAGCCAAGATCACAATCAGCCCCAGCATTTT. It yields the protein CASSQDHNQPQHF.

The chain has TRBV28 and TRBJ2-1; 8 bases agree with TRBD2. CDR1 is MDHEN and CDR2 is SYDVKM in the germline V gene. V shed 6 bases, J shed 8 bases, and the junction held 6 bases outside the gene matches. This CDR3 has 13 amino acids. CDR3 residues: CASRGTSIHEQFF. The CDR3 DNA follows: TGTGCCAGCAGGGGGACTAGTATCCATGAGCAGTTCTTC.

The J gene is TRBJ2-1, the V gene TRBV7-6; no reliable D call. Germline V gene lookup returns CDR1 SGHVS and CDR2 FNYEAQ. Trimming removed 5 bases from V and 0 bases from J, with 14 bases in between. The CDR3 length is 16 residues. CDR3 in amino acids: CASSQEVQSSYNEQFF. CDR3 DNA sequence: TGTGCCAGCAGCCAAGAGGTCCAGAGCTCCTACAATGAGCAGTTCTTC.

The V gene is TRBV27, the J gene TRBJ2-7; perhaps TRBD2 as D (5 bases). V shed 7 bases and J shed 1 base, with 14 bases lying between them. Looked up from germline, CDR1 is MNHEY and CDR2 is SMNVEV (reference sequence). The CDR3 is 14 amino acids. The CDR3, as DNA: TGTGCCAGCACGCTCTCCCGGGAATCCTACGAGCAGTACTTC. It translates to CASTLSRESYEQYF.

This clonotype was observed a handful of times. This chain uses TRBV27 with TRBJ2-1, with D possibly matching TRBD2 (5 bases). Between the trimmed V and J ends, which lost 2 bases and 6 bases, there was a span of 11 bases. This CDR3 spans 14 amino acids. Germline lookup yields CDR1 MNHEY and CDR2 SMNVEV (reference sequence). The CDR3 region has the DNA TGTGCCAGCAGTTTACCAACTAGTCCCAATGAGCAGTTCTTC. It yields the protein CASSLPTSPNEQFF.

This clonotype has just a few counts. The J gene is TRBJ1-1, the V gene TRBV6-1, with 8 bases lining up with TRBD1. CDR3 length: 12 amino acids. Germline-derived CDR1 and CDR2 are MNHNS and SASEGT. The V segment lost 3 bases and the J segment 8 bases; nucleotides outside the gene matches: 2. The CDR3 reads CASSETGAEAFF. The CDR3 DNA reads TGTGCCAGCAGTGAGACAGGGGCGGAAGCTTTCTTT.

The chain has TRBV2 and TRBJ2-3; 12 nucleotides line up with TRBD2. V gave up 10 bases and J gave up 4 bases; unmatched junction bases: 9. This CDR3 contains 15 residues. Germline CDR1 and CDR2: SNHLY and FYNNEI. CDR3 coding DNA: TGTGCCATTCAACTAGCGGGGGGCCCCGCAGATACGCAGTATTTT. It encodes CAIQLAGGPADTQYF.

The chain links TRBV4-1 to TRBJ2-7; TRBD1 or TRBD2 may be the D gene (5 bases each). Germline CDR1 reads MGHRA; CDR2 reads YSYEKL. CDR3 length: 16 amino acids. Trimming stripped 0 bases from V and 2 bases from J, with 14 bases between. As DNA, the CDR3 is TGCGCCAGCAGCCAAGATCCCCAGAGGGGAACCTACGAGCAGTACTTC. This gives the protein CASSQDPQRGTYEQYF.

The CDR3 loop is CASSLAVGTEAFF. CDR3 nucleotide sequence: TGCGCCAGCAGCTTGGCCGTTGGGACTGAAGCTTTCTTT. This chain uses TRBV5-1 with TRBJ1-1; D uncertain. Germline V gene lookup returns CDR1 SGHRS and CDR2 YFSETQ. Deletions cut 0 bases from V and 5 bases from J, with 8 bases between. The CDR3 runs to 13 residues.

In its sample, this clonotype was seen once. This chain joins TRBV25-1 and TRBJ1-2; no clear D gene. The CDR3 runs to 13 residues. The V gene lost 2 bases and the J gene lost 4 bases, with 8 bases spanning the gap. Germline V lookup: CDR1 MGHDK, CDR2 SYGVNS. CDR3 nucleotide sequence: TGTGCCAGCAGTGAAGAGGGTGGCTATGGCTACACCTTC. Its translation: CASSEEGGYGYTF.

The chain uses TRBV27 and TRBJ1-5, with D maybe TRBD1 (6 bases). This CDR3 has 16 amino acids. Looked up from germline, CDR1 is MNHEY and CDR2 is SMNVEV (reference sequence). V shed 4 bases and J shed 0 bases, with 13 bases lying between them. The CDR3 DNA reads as TGTGCCAGCAGTTCCTCGGACAGCGATAGCAATCAGCCCCAGCATTTT. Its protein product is CASSSSDSDSNQPQHF.

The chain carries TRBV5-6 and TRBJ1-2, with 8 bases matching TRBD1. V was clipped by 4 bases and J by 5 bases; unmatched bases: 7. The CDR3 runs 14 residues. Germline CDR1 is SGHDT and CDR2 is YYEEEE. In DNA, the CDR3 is TGTGCCAGCAGCCCAGGGGGCGCACGGTATGGCTACACCTTC. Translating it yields CASSPGGARYGYTF.

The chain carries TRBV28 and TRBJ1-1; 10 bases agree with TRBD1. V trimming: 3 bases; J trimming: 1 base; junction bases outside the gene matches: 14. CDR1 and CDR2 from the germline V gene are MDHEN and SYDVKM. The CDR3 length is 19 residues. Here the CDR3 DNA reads TGTGCCAGCAGTTTGTTCCGTTACGGGGGACAGGGGCCGAACACTGAAGCTTTCTTT. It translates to CASSLFRYGGQGPNTEAFF.

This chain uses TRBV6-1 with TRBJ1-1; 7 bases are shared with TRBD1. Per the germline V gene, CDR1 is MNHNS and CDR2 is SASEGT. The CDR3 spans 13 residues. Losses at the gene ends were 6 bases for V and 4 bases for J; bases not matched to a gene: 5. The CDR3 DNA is TGTGCCAGCAGCATAAGGGGGCCCACTGAAGCTTTCTTT. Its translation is CASSIRGPTEAFF.

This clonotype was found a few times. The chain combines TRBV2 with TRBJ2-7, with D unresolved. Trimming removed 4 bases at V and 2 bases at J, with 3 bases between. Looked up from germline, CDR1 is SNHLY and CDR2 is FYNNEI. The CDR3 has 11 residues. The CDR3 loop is CASSAAYEQYF. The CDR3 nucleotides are TGTGCCAGCAGTGCAGCCTACGAGCAGTACTTC.

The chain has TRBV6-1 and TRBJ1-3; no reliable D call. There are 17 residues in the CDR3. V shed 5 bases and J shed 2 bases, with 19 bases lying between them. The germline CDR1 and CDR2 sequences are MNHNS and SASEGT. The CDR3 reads CASSPAQLSVTGNTIYF. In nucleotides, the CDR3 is TGTGCCAGCAGTCCTGCCCAGTTATCGGTAACTGGAAACACCATATATTTT.

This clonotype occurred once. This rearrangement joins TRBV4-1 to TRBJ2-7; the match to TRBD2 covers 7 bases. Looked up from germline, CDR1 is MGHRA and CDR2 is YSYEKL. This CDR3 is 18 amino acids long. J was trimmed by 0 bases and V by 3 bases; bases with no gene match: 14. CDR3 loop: CASSQTPGSGPFSYEQYF. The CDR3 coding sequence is TGCGCCAGCAGCCAGACCCCGGGTAGCGGGCCTTTCTCCTACGAGCAGTACTTC.

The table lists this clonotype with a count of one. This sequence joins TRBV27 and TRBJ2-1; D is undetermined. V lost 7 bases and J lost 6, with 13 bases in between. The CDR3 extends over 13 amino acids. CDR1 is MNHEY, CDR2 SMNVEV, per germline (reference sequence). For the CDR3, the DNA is TGTGCCAGCACCCCTTCCATAGCCAATGAGCAGTTCTTC. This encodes CASTPSIANEQFF.

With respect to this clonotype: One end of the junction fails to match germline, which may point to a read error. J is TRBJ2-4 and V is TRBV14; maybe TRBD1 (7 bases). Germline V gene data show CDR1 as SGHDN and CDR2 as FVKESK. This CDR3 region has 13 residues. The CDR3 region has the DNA TGTGCCAGCAGCCAAGTGCAGGGGGGAGAACCGCACTTC. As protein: CASSQVQGGEPHF.